The clone carrying this T cell receptor (beta chain) was seen a few times. No antigen is known for it. Trimming took off 7 bases at V and 5 bases at J, with 21 bases between the two ends. This CDR3 has 15 residues. TCRdb itself ran the 5' RACE reads through MiXCR, one entry per CDR3 protein. Seen here are around 50,000 distinct CDR3 sequences, approximately 17% observed once, and the top ten hold around 2.3%. Naive CD4+ cells had CD25+ Tregs removed. Study-level results: Tumor memory CD4+ T cell TCR gene usage clustered with blood and lymph node memory CD4+ cells and lymph node naive CD4+ cells. Tumor Tregs overlapped most with tumor, then blood, naive CD4+ cells.

The sample was naive CD4+ T cells sorted from blood. Subset specified: naive CD4+ T cells, CD4+CD45RA+CD25-. The V and J genes are TRBV6-7 and TRBJ2-7, with a weak D call TRBD2 (5 bases). TRBV6-7 is assigned to the ORF class and has an uncertain function. The TCR was taken from a female donor with breast cancer. Written as DNA, the CDR3 is TGTGCCAGCATCCTAGTATGCGGGCCCGGGCACGAGCAGTACTTC. Its translation is CASILVCGPGHEQYF.